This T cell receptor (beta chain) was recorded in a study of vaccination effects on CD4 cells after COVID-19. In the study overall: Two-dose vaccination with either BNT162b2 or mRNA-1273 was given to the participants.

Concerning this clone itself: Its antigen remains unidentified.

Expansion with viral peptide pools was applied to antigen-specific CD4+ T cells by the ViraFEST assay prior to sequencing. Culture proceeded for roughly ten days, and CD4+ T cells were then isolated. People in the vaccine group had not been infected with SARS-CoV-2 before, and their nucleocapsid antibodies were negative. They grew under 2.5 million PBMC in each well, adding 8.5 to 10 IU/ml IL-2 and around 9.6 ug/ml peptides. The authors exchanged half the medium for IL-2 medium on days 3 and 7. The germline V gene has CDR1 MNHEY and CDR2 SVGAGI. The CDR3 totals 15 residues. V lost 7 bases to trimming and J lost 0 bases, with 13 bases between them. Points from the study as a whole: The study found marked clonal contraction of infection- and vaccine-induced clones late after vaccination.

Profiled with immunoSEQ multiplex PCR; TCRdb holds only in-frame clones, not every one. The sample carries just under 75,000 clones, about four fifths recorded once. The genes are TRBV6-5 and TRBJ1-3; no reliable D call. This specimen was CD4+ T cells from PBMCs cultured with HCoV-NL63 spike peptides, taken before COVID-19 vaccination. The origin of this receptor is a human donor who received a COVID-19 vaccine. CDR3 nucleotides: TGTGCCAGCATAGGACGGGAAAGCTCTGGAAACACCATATATTTT. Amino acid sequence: CASIGRESSGNTIYF.